This T cell receptor beta chain was sequenced for a study of T cells after yellow fever vaccination. Study findings and constraints: The secondary response peaked faster, at day 5 versus 15, but was weaker. Clones from primary vaccination mostly reappeared after the booster (approximately 96% CD4, approximately 86% CD8). Contaminants from the bulk population, in the form of abundant clonotypes, could be found in FACS-sorted repertoires.

The germline V and J ends were trimmed by 7 bases and 1 base, with 23 bases remaining between them. This CDR3 contains 18 residues. Germline CDR1 reads SGHVS; CDR2 reads FQNEAQ. This clonotype has at least ten counts. What it recognizes is unknown. 5'RACE template switching added a universal primer site and UMIs to TCR cDNA. A single record per CDR3 protein comes from TCRdb applying MiXCR to the 5' RACE reads. This table holds 110,000 to 150,000 distinct CDR3 sequences, more than 6.5% found once. This specimen consisted of CD4+ T cells sorted from PBMCs, obtained 10 days after the yellow fever booster vaccination. The TCR comes from a man aged 25-45 years who received the YFV17D yellow fever vaccine. This sequence joins TRBV7-8 and TRBJ2-1; weak D call: TRBD2 (6 bases). CDR3 in DNA: TGTGCCAGCACCTCCCGAGGTGGGGACTCAAGATCCTACAATGAGCAGTTCTTC. This encodes CASTSRGGDSRSYNEQFF.